One sample yielded the 26 T cell receptor beta chains listed below, sequenced in a study of vaccination and CD4 T cells after COVID-19. Oncomine TCR Beta short-read sequencing was applied to DNA from cultured CD4+ T cells. MiXCR was run by TCRdb on the PCR reads, yielding one entry per CDR3 protein. The sample carries under 15,000 distinct CDR3 sequences, approximately 50% recorded once. No antigen is known for these receptors. Treatment indicated: 10-day PBMC culture with coronavirus spike peptide pools or control peptides (ViraFEST assay). The specimen sequenced was CD4+ T cells from blood, cultured in vitro. These receptor sequences come from a human donor who had recovered from COVID-19.

The genes are TRBV6-4 and TRBJ2-2, with D perhaps TRBD1 or TRBD2 (6 bases each). V lost 7 bases, J lost 3 bases, and 9 bases lay in between. Germline lookup yields CDR1 MRHNA and CDR2 SNTAGT. The length of the CDR3 is 13 residues. CDR3: CASKGGDTGELFF. CDR3 DNA: TGTGCCAGCAAGGGGGGTGACACCGGGGAGCTGTTTTTT.

This clonotype came up a few times. V usage is TRBV5-5 and J usage is TRBJ2-2; D may be TRBD2 (7 bases). V was pared by 4 bases and J by 1 base, with 17 bases between. The CDR3 extends over 17 amino acids. Germline loops: CDR1 SGHKS, CDR2 YYEKEE (reference sequence). Here the CDR3 reads CASSIGGGRRNTGELFF. The CDR3 DNA reads TGTGCCAGCAGCATAGGGGGAGGGAGGCGGAACACCGGGGAGCTGTTTTTT. Full variable domain (missing parts from reference TRBV5-5 and TRBJ2-2): DAGVTQSPTHLIKTRGQQVTLRCSPISGHKSVSWYQQVLGQGPQFIFQYYEKEERGRGNFPDRFSARQFPNYSSELNVNALLLGDSALYLCASSIGGGRRNTGELFFGEGSRLTVL.

The rearrangement links TRBV14 to TRBJ2-7; D possibly corresponds to TRBD1 (6 bases). Per the germline V gene, CDR1 is SGHDN and CDR2 is FVKESK. This CDR3 region has 15 residues. Trimming stripped 4 bases from V and 3 bases from J, with 16 bases between. The CDR3 DNA is TGTGCCAGCAGCCTTGGACAGACAAGAGACTACGAGCAGTACTTC. Translation: CASSLGQTRDYEQYF.

This clonotype was seen a few times. The V call is TRBV20-1, the J call TRBJ1-2; possible D gene TRBD1, 6 bases. Trimming removed 4 bases at V and 2 bases at J, with 11 bases between. This CDR3 is 13 amino acids long. Germline V gene sequence: CDR1 DFQATT, CDR2 SNEGSKA (reference sequence). CDR3 sequence (DNA): TGCAGTGCTAACGGGGGCAGCAACTATGGCTACACCTTC. This encodes CSANGGSNYGYTF.

The gene calls are TRBV10-2 and TRBJ1-1, with a tentative D call TRBD1 (6 bases). This CDR3 region has 11 residues. CDR1 is WSHSY, CDR2 SAAADI, per germline. The V end lost 7 bases, the J end lost 3 bases, and 6 bases lay between the germline ends. CDR3 region: CASTGDTEAFF. CDR3 DNA: TGCGCCAGCACAGGGGACACTGAAGCTTTCTTT.

This clonotype showed up just a few times. The chain links TRBV11-2 to TRBJ2-5, with TRBD2 matching 8 bases. Trimming took 3 bases from V and 2 from J; bases not matched to a gene: 14. Germline V gene sequence: CDR1 SGHAT, CDR2 FQNNGV. CDR3 length: 18 amino acids. The CDR3 is CASSFPREGLFHQETQYF. The DNA for the CDR3 is TGTGCCAGCAGCTTTCCCCGGGAGGGCCTCTTCCATCAAGAGACCCAGTACTTC.

The chain is built from TRBV4-2 and TRBJ2-7; 11 nucleotides agree with TRBD2. The germline gives CDR1 LGHNA, CDR2 YNFKEQ. The V gene end was trimmed by 4 bases and the J gene end by 2 bases; junction bases not matched to a gene: 10. The CDR3 is 17 amino acids. The CDR3: CASSPMGLADIPYEQYF. CDR3 sequence (DNA): TGTGCCAGCAGCCCAATGGGACTAGCGGATATCCCCTACGAGCAGTACTTC.

Only a few counts were recorded for this clonotype. This chain uses TRBV29-1 with TRBJ2-2; no clear D gene. This CDR3 region has 12 residues. Trimming removed 5 bases from V and 1 base from J, with 5 bases in between. Germline CDR1 SQVTM, CDR2 ANQGSEA. The CDR3 coding sequence is TGCAGCGTTCAGCGGAACACCGGGGAGCTGTTTTTT. It is translated as CSVQRNTGELFF.

The rearrangement links TRBV20-1 to TRBJ2-3, with 14 bases matching TRBD2. The V gene end was trimmed by 6 bases and the J gene end by 2 bases; junction bases not matched to a gene: 4. The CDR3 spans 15 residues. CDR1 and CDR2 from the germline V gene are DFQATT and SNEGSKA (reference sequence). The CDR3 DNA sequence: TGCAGTGCGCTGACTAGCGGGAGGGTCACAGATACGCAGTATTTT. Residues: CSALTSGRVTDTQYF.

The J gene is TRBJ2-7, the V gene TRBV6-1; 13 nucleotides match TRBD2. J gave up 4 bases and V 10 bases, and 4 bases lay outside the gene matches. This CDR3 region has 13 residues. Germline CDR1 and CDR2: MNHNS and SASEGT. CDR3: CATGTSGIYEQYF. The CDR3, as DNA: TGTGCCACGGGGACTAGCGGGATATACGAGCAGTACTTC.

This chain uses TRBV12-3 or TRBV12-4 with TRBJ2-1; the match to TRBD1 covers 7 bases. The V gene end was trimmed by 7 bases and the J gene end by 4 bases; junction bases not matched to a gene: 4. The CDR3 is 13 amino acids. In DNA, the CDR3 is TGTGCCAGCATCCGGGACAGATACAATGAGCAGTTCTTC. Protein sequence: CASIRDRYNEQFF.

V usage is TRBV12-3 or TRBV12-4 and J usage is TRBJ1-1; D is unresolved. The CDR3 covers 12 residues. V gave up 4 bases and J gave up 1 base, with 4 bases separating them. The CDR3 DNA reads TGTGCCAGCAGTTACAGGAACACTGAAGCTTTCTTT. Amino acid sequence: CASSYRNTEAFF.

J is TRBJ2-7 and V is TRBV7-7; 9 bases map to TRBD2. Germline V CDR1 and CDR2: SSHAT, FNYEAQ (reference sequence). The CDR3 is 15 residues long. Losses at the gene ends were 5 bases for V and 4 bases for J; bases not matched to a gene: 9. CDR3 in amino acids: CASSPQVAGVYEQYF. CDR3 nucleotide sequence: TGTGCCAGCAGCCCTCAAGTAGCGGGGGTTTACGAGCAGTACTTC. Full variable domain (missing parts from reference TRBV7-7 and TRBJ2-7): GAGVSQSPRYKVTKRGQDVTLRCDPISSHATLYWYQQALGQGPEFLTYFNYEAQPDKSGLPSDRFSAERPEGSISTLTIQRTEQRDSAMYRCASSPQVAGVYEQYFGPGTRLTVT.

The J gene is TRBJ2-2, the V gene TRBV24-1, with D perhaps matching TRBD2 (6 bases). Between the trimmed V and J ends, which lost 4 bases and 4 bases, there was a span of 12 bases. Germline V gives CDR1 KGHDR, CDR2 SFDVKD. This CDR3 spans 15 amino acids. CDR3 sequence (DNA): TGTGCCACCAGTGACCTCATGGGGGGCACCGGGGAGCTGTTTTTT. This encodes CATSDLMGGTGELFF.

This clonotype occurred a few times. The V gene is TRBV20-1, the J gene TRBJ2-2, with 7 bases fitting TRBD2. Germline V gives CDR1 DFQATT, CDR2 SNEGSKA (reference sequence). The CDR3 has 14 residues. The ends lost 0 bases at V and 4 bases at J; junction bases unmatched: 2. CDR3 in DNA: TGCAGTGCTAGAGACCCGGGAGGCACCGGGGAGCTGTTTTTT. This sequence encodes CSARDPGGTGELFF.

The J gene is TRBJ1-5, the V gene TRBV10-3, with no clear D. The germline V gene has CDR1 ENHRY and CDR2 SYGVKD. The CDR3 totals 12 residues. V was clipped by 4 bases and J by 2 bases, with 3 bases between them. The CDR3 spells CAISVGNQPQHF. The CDR3 bases are TGTGCCATCAGTGTTGGCAATCAGCCCCAGCATTTT.

There are a few counts of this clonotype. The chain couples TRBV25-1 to TRBJ1-1; 9 nucleotides align to TRBD1. Germline CDR1 is MGHDK and CDR2 is SYGVNS. The CDR3 sequence is 14 residues long. Trimming took 4 bases from V and 4 from J; bases not matched to a gene: 4. The CDR3 sequence: CASSVGQGSTEAFF. The CDR3 bases are TGTGCCAGCAGTGTGGGACAGGGCTCCACTGAAGCTTTCTTT.

The chain couples TRBV30 to TRBJ2-1; TRBD2 agrees at 9 bases. This CDR3 spans 14 amino acids. Germline V CDR1 and CDR2: GTSNPN, SVGIG (reference sequence). The ends lost 5 bases at V and 9 bases at J; junction bases unmatched: 11. CDR3 nucleotide sequence: TGTGCCTGGCTTACTGGGACTAGCTCTCTTGAGCAGTTCTTC. Its protein product is CAWLTGTSSLEQFF.

The CDR3: CASSQDAGPTDTQYF. In DNA form, the CDR3 reads TGCGCCAGCAGCCAAGATGCGGGACCCACAGATACGCAGTATTTT. The chain joins TRBV4-3 to TRBJ2-3; D is possibly TRBD2 (6 bases). The CDR3 loop spans 15 amino acids. V lost 0 bases, J lost 2 bases, and 9 bases lay in between. Germline V gene sequence: CDR1 LGHNA, CDR2 YSLEER.

The chain carries TRBV14 and TRBJ2-7; 8 nucleotides agree with TRBD2. V shed 4 bases, J shed 6 bases, and the junction held 14 bases outside the gene matches. CDR3 length: 16 residues. Germline CDR1 reads SGHDN; CDR2 reads FVKESK. The CDR3 here is CASSPWGSGTISEQYF. CDR3 in DNA: TGTGCCAGCAGCCCCTGGGGTAGCGGGACAATTTCCGAGCAGTACTTC.

The gene calls are TRBV5-1 and TRBJ1-6; tentatively, D is TRBD1 (6 bases). The germline CDR1 and CDR2 sequences are SGHRS and YFSETQ. The CDR3 totals 14 residues. V was shortened by 2 bases and J by 9 bases, with 12 bases between the two germline ends. CDR3 coding DNA: TGCGCCAGCAGCTTTCACAGGGAAGGTTCACCCCTCCACTTT. Protein product: CASSFHREGSPLHF. Full variable domain (rest looked up from reference TRBV5-1 and TRBJ1-6): KAGVTQTPRYLIKTRGQQVTLSCSPISGHRSVSWYQQTPGQGLQFLFEYFSETQRNKGNFPGRFSGRQFSNSRSEMNVSTLELGDSALYLCASSFHREGSPLHFGNGTRLTVT.

The V call is TRBV30, the J call TRBJ2-3, with D perhaps TRBD1 (5 bases). Germline CDR1 reads GTSNPN; CDR2 reads SVGIG (reference sequence). Trimming took off 3 bases at V and 7 bases at J, with 14 bases between the two ends. The CDR3 runs 13 residues. CDR3 sequence (DNA): TGTGCCTGGAGCACAAGGGGCCCTAATACGCAGTATTTT. The encoded protein is CAWSTRGPNTQYF.

V and J are TRBV19 and TRBJ2-7, with D possibly TRBD1 on 5 matching bases. The germline gives CDR1 LNHDA, CDR2 SQIVND (reference sequence). This CDR3 is 13 amino acids long. V gave up 5 bases and J gave up 2 bases, with 10 bases separating them. CDR3 nucleotide sequence: TGTGCCAGTAGTCTTGGCAGGGCCTACGAGCAGTACTTC. This sequence encodes CASSLGRAYEQYF.

This clonotype was recorded once. The V and J genes are TRBV5-8 and TRBJ1-2; tentatively, D is TRBD1 (6 bases). Trimming took 2 bases from V and 6 from J, leaving 14 bases between them. Germline loops: CDR1 SGHTS, CDR2 YDEGEE. The CDR3 spans 14 residues. The CDR3 sequence: CASSLRTEGDGYTF. CDR3 DNA: TGTGCCAGCAGCTTAAGGACAGAAGGGGATGGCTACACCTTC.

The rearrangement uses TRBV10-3 and TRBJ1-3, with D unclear. This CDR3 is 14 amino acids long. V lost 3 bases, J lost 2 bases, and 8 bases lay in between. Germline CDR1 is ENHRY and CDR2 is SYGVKD. CDR3 nucleotide sequence: TGTGCCATCAGTGACCCCGGGGCTGGAAACACCATATATTTT. This gives the protein CAISDPGAGNTIYF.

A single count supports this clonotype. The chain joins TRBV7-6 to TRBJ2-5; D is ambiguous. The germline V gene has CDR1 SGHVS and CDR2 FNYEAQ. The CDR3 is made up of 14 amino acids. V was pared by 0 bases and J by 1 base, with 6 bases between. Here the CDR3 DNA reads TGTGCCAGCAGCTTAGCAGGATTCCAAGAGACCCAGTACTTC. Amino acid sequence: CASSLAGFQETQYF. Full variable domain (remainder filled in from reference TRBV7-6 and TRBJ2-5): GAGVSQSPRYKVTKRGQDVALRCDPISGHVSLYWYRQALGQGPEFLTYFNYEAQQDKSGLPNDRFSAERPEGSISTLTIQRTEQRDSAMYRCASSLAGFQETQYFGPGTRLLVL.